The rows below give T cell receptor beta chains drawn from one sample of a study of identical twins' blood T cells. TCRdb ran MiXCR on the 5' RACE reads and lists one entry per CDR3 protein. Counted here are 300,000 to 450,000 distinct CDR3 sequences, roughly 30% occurring once; the ten biggest clones make up about 6%. Input material: PBMCs. Receptors were obtained from a woman aged 18-49 years in good health. CDR3s include the opening cysteine and the closing phenylalanine or tryptophan. The D gene is left open where the match is weak. A clone size is listed for some rows: how often the clone was seen (once, few, many), or a class if it is expanded.

abundance	v_gene	d_gene	j_gene	CDR3nt	CDR3aa
-	TRBV20-1	-	TRBJ1-1	TGCAGTGCTAGAGTAGGGGCTTCGGACACTGAAGCTTTCTTT	CSARVGASDTEAFF
-	TRBV7-3	TRBD1	TRBJ2-2	TGTGCCAGCAGCTCGACAGGGGTTGCAGGGGAGCTGTTTTTT	CASSSTGVAGELFF
-	TRBV12-3/TRBV12-4	-	TRBJ1-1	TGTGCCAGCAGTTATGGCAGTAACACTGAAGCTTTCTTT	CASSYGSNTEAFF
-	TRBV7-9	-	TRBJ2-1	TGTGCCAGCGCGCAGACTAGCTACAATGAGCAGTTCTTC	CASAQTSYNEQFF
-	TRBV28	-	TRBJ2-5	TGTGCCAGCAGTGATACTGCCCCCGAGACCCAGTACTTC	CASSDTAPETQYF
-	TRBV2	TRBD1	TRBJ1-1	TGTGCCAGTAGTGAACTGGGACAGTTGAACACTGGAGCTTTCTTT	CASSELGQLNTGAFF
many	TRBV11-2	TRBD2	TRBJ2-1	TGTGCCAGCAGCTCCGGACTAGCGGCCTACAATGAGCAGTTCTTC	CASSSGLAAYNEQFF
-	TRBV20-1	TRBD1	TRBJ1-1	TGCAGTGCTGGACCTTTCGGACAGGGTCAATATGAAGCTTTCTTT	CSAGPFGQGQYEAFF
-	TRBV5-1	-	TRBJ1-6	TGCGCCAGCAGCTTGGGGTCGGGAGATTATAATTCACCCCTCCACTTT	CASSLGSGDYNSPLHF
few	TRBV10-3	-	TRBJ2-1	TGTGCCATCAGTGATGAGGTCGCGAGTTTTGAGCAGTTCTTC	CAISDEVASFEQFF
few	TRBV20-1	-	TRBJ1-5	TGCAGTGCTAGGCTAGCGGGAGTCACAGATACGCAGCATTTT	CSARLAGVTDTQHF
-	TRBV29-1	-	TRBJ2-1	TGCAGCGCCCAAGGATCCGACTTGCGGTACAATGAGCAGTTCTTC	CSAQGSDLRYNEQFF
-	TRBV12-3/TRBV12-4	-	TRBJ2-1	TGTGCCAGCAGTTCCGGATCTAGCGTTGAGCAGTTCTTC	CASSSGSSVEQFF
few	TRBV2	-	TRBJ1-5	TGTGCCGTTCAAAGAGACAGCCATAATCAGCCCCAGCATTTT	CAVQRDSHNQPQHF
-	TRBV7-8	-	TRBJ1-2	TGTGCCAGCAGCCTGGGACGACTTGTGCCTGGCTACACCTTC	CASSLGRLVPGYTF
-	TRBV11-2	-	TRBJ1-2	TGTGCCAGCAGCTTAATGGTACCGGAAACTGGGGGCTACACCTTC	CASSLMVPETGGYTF
-	TRBV5-1	TRBD2	TRBJ2-3	TGCGCCAGCAGCAAAAGACTAGCGGCGGGGGGCACAGATACGCAGTATTTT	CASSKRLAAGGTDTQYF
-	TRBV3-1	TRBD2	TRBJ2-7	TGTGCCAGCAGCCAAGTCAGCGGGGGGGCCTACGAGCAGTACTTC	CASSQVSGGAYEQYF
few	TRBV4-2	-	TRBJ1-4	TGTGCCAGCACCCCAAGTCGGGGATCGGGGGATGAAAAACTGTTTTTT	CASTPSRGSGDEKLFF
few	TRBV29-1	-	TRBJ2-5	TGCAGCGCAGACTCTGGGCAAGAGACCCAGTACTTC	CSADSGQETQYF
-	TRBV9	-	TRBJ1-2	TGTGCCAGCAGCGCGGGGGGGGCTAACTATGGCTACACCTTC	CASSAGGANYGYTF
few	TRBV12-3/TRBV12-4	-	TRBJ1-5	TGTGCCAGCAGCCTCCCCGCCCAGCCCCAGCATTTT	CASSLPAQPQHF
-	TRBV18	TRBD2	TRBJ2-3	TGTGCCAGCTCACCGGCGGGACTAGCGGCACCCACAGATACGCAGTATTTT	CASSPAGLAAPTDTQYF
-	TRBV19	-	TRBJ1-2	TGTGCCAGTAGTGCACAGACGTACTATGGCTACACCTTC	CASSAQTYYGYTF
-	TRBV20-1	-	TRBJ2-3	TGCAGTGCTAGAGATGTTGGCGCTAGCTACACAGATACGCAGTATTTT	CSARDVGASYTDTQYF
few	TRBV20-1	TRBD1	TRBJ1-6	TGCAGTGCCACTCCGGGACAGCTTAATTCACCCCTCCACTTT	CSATPGQLNSPLHF
few	TRBV6-5	-	TRBJ2-2	TGTGCCAGCAGTCAGGGGGGGGAGCTGTTTTTT	CASSQGGELFF
-	TRBV6-5	-	TRBJ1-1	TGTGCCAGCAACTCACGGGTCCGGGGTGGAGGCACTGAAGCTTTCTTT	CASNSRVRGGGTEAFF
-	TRBV11-2	-	TRBJ1-4	TGTGCCAGCACCAACAGGGACAATGAAAAACTGTTTTTT	CASTNRDNEKLFF
-	TRBV7-8	-	TRBJ1-3	TGTGCCAGCAGCTTTGCAGGGGCGATCTCTGGAAACACCATATATTTT	CASSFAGAISGNTIYF
-	TRBV5-1	TRBD2	TRBJ2-3	TGCGCCAGCAGACCGACTAGCGGGAGCTCAGATACGCAGTATTTT	CASRPTSGSSDTQYF
few	TRBV7-9	TRBD2	TRBJ2-3	TGTGCCAGCAGCTCCCGGTTTAGAAGCGGGGTGGATACGCAGTATTTT	CASSSRFRSGVDTQYF
-	TRBV4-1	-	TRBJ1-2	TGCACCAGCAGCCAGGATTTCTATGGCTACACCTTC	CTSSQDFYGYTF
-	TRBV20-1	-	TRBJ1-3	TGCAGTGCGGCCGACAGGTCTGGAAACACCATGTATTTT	CSAADRSGNTMYF
-	TRBV6-5	-	TRBJ2-3	TGTGCCAGCAGACGAACTCCTAGCACAGATACGCAGTATTTT	CASRRTPSTDTQYF
few	TRBV29-1	-	TRBJ2-7	TGCAGCGTTGCCCAAATAACGCGGGCCTACGAGCAGTACTTC	CSVAQITRAYEQYF
-	TRBV7-9	-	TRBJ1-6	TGTGCCAGCAGCTTAGTCAGGTCGATTGGATCACCCCTCCACTTT	CASSLVRSIGSPLHF
-	TRBV12-3/TRBV12-4	TRBD1	TRBJ1-2	TGTGCCAGCAGTCTCACAGGGGGTATCTATGGCTACACCTTC	CASSLTGGIYGYTF
-	TRBV29-1	TRBD1	TRBJ1-2	TGCAGCGTTGCGGGACAGGGGGGCTATGGCTACACCTTC	CSVAGQGGYGYTF
-	TRBV13	TRBD1	TRBJ1-1	TGTGCCAGCAGCTGGGTGACAGGGGGCCTCACTGAAGCTTTCTTT	CASSWVTGGLTEAFF
-	TRBV11-2	-	TRBJ2-7	TGTGCCAGCAGCTTATCGAGTTACTACGAGCAGTACTTC	CASSLSSYYEQYF
-	TRBV3-1	-	TRBJ2-2	TGTGCCAGCAGCCCTAGCACTTCGAACACCGGGGAGCTGTTTTTT	CASSPSTSNTGELFF
-	TRBV5-1	TRBD1	TRBJ1-1	TGCGCCAGCAGCTACGACAGGGGCCCGGGAAGCCGATTTATGAACACTGAAGCTTTCTTT	CASSYDRGPGSRFMNTEAFF
-	TRBV20-1	TRBD1	TRBJ1-1	TGCAGTGCTAGTGGACAGGGAAGTTCCACTGAAGCTTTCTTT	CSASGQGSSTEAFF
-	TRBV30	-	TRBJ1-1	TGTGCCTGGTCCGGGACCGGCGGATTAGCTTTCTTT	CAWSGTGGLAFF
few	TRBV6-2/TRBV6-3	-	TRBJ1-4	TGTGCCAGCACAACGGGGACATTGGATGAAAAACTGTTTTTT	CASTTGTLDEKLFF
-	TRBV10-3	TRBD1	TRBJ1-1	TGTGCCACCACGATTCAGACAGGGACGAACACTGAAGCTTTCTTT	CATTIQTGTNTEAFF
few	TRBV6-5	-	TRBJ1-2	TGTGCCAGCAGTCCGATGACGGGTCCACCCGATGGCTACACCTTC	CASSPMTGPPDGYTF
-	TRBV5-1	-	TRBJ1-5	TGCGCCAGCAGCTTGAGGGGCAATCGGCCCCAGCATTTT	CASSLRGNRPQHF
few	TRBV15	-	TRBJ2-3	TGTGCCACCAGCTCCGGCACAGATACGCAGTATTTT	CATSSGTDTQYF
-	TRBV9	-	TRBJ1-1	TGTGCCAGCAGTGCACAGCGGGGTGAAGCTTTCTTT	CASSAQRGEAFF
-	TRBV19	-	TRBJ1-4	TGTGTCAGTAGTTCTTCACGCATTGGAAAACTGTTTTTT	CVSSSSRIGKLFF
few	TRBV10-3	-	TRBJ1-3	TGTGCCATCAGCCCCAGCTCAAGATACTCTGGAAACACCATATATTTT	CAISPSSRYSGNTIYF